The clone carrying this TCR beta chain appeared many times. The source material, RNA transcripts, was used to amplify TCR beta CDR3 regions. HTBI primers were employed in a first-round RT-PCR of the TCR CDR3. One entry per CDR3 protein, called by TCRdb with MiXCR from the multiplex PCR reads. The sample carries approximately 530,000 distinct CDR3 sequences, approximately 15% recorded once. The entry originates in a study of T cells in Graves' hyperthyroidism and ophthalmopathy. Cells are PBMCs isolated from about 10 ml of fresh blood. The CDR3 is 12 residues long. Germline CDR1 reads MGHRA; CDR2 reads YSYEKL. The V end lost 5 bases, the J end lost 5 bases, and 9 bases lay between the germline ends.

This receptor was obtained from a young woman with Graves' hyperthyroidism. The gene calls are TRBV4-1 and TRBJ2-5; D is uncertain. Sample: blood. The CDR3 protein is CASSGDGETQYF. The CDR3 DNA reads TGCGCCAGCAGCGGCGACGGGGAGACCCAGTACTTC.